The 21 T cell receptor beta chains listed next were all sequenced from one sample in a study of blood T cell repertoires in COVID-19. Assay used: immunoSEQ multiplex PCR; TCRdb lists only in-frame clones, some missing. Seen here are under 95,000 clones, 75% to 90% observed once, and the top ten hold approximately 19%. Material for sequencing was peripheral blood. The receptors were sampled from a woman aged 80 or older with acute or convalescent COVID-19.

The chain joins TRBV7-8 to TRBJ1-2; 10 nucleotides align to TRBD1. The CDR3 contains 16 residues. V dropped 2 bases and J dropped 6; count of bases not matched to a gene: 9. The germline gives CDR1 SGHVS, CDR2 FQNEAQ. DNA of the CDR3: TGTGCCAGCAGCTTAAGGACAGGGGGGGATCCTGATGGCTACACCTTC. Translating gives CASSLRTGGDPDGYTF.

CDR3 sequence: CASSFLTGVGYTF. The CDR3 region has the DNA TGTGCCAGCAGTTTCTTGACAGGGGTCGGCTACACCTTC. This chain links TRBV27 with TRBJ1-2, with 8 bases aligning to TRBD1. Germline CDR1 MNHEY, CDR2 SMNVEV (reference sequence). The junction had 5 bases not matched to a gene; V was cut back by 3 bases and J by 8 bases. This CDR3 has 13 amino acids.

The chain combines TRBV18 with TRBJ2-6, with TRBD1 matching 7 bases. The CDR3 is made up of 16 amino acids. Germline loops: CDR1 KGHSH, CDR2 LQKENI. J lost 0 bases, V lost 4 bases, and 3 bases had no gene match. The CDR3 DNA reads TGTGCCAGCTCACACGGGACAGCCTCTGGGGCCAACGTCCTGACTTTC. It is translated as CASSHGTASGANVLTF. Full variable domain (outside the CDR3, taken from reference TRBV18 and TRBJ2-6): NAGVMQNPRHLVRRRGQEARLRCSPMKGHSHVYWYRQLPEEGLKFMVYLQKENIIDESGMPKERFSAEFPKEGPSILRIQQVVRGDSAAYFCASSHGTASGANVLTFGAGSRLTVL.

V gene TRBV9 combines with J gene TRBJ2-3; 8 bases line up with TRBD1. The CDR3 length is 15 residues. The germline CDR1 and CDR2 sequences are SGDLS and YYNGEE. Trimming cost V 3 bases and J 2 bases; bases outside gene matches: 5. The CDR3 DNA follows: TGTGCCAGCAGCGCCCACAGGGGGATCACAGATACGCAGTATTTT. It codes for CASSAHRGITDTQYF.

V usage is TRBV2 and J usage is TRBJ1-2; D unclear. V dropped 3 bases and J dropped 5 bases, with 13 bases sitting between them. Per germline, CDR1 SNHLY and CDR2 FYNNEI. The CDR3 extends over 14 amino acids. The chain's CDR3 is CASSDEESVYGYTF. CDR3 coding DNA: TGTGCCAGCAGTGATGAGGAGTCTGTATATGGCTACACCTTC.

This clone has a single count. The chain joins TRBV6-5 to TRBJ1-5; possibly TRBD1 for D (6 bases). Trimming removed 6 bases from V and 3 bases from J, with 12 bases in between. The germline CDR1 and CDR2 sequences are MNHEY and SVGAGI. The CDR3 totals 14 residues. The CDR3 protein is CASSTGQFNQPQHF. DNA of the CDR3: TGTGCCAGCAGCACAGGACAGTTCAATCAGCCCCAGCATTTT.

The genes are TRBV9 and TRBJ1-1; 7 nucleotides agree with TRBD1. The germline CDR1 and CDR2 sequences are SGDLS and YYNGEE. Germline trimming cut 4 bases from V and 9 bases from J; bases unmatched to any gene: 9. This CDR3 has 13 residues. CDR3 bases: TGTGCCAGCAGCCCGGGACAGCTCCGACAAGCTTTCTTT. Its translation: CASSPGQLRQAFF.

This clone showed up just once. J is TRBJ1-1 and V is TRBV12-3 or TRBV12-4; D remains ambiguous. V was shortened by 6 bases and J by 0 bases, with 8 bases between the two germline ends. This CDR3 region has 13 residues. CDR3 coding DNA: TGTGCCAGCAGCCCTAGGTTGAACACTGAAGCTTTCTTT. Residues: CASSPRLNTEAFF.

This sequence joins TRBV18 and TRBJ2-1; TRBD2 agrees at 13 bases. In germline, CDR1 is KGHSH, CDR2 LQKENI. Trimming at V came to 1 base and at J to 0 bases, leaving 12 bases not matched to a gene. The CDR3 sequence is 21 residues long. CDR3 loop: CASSPRALGLAGESSYNEQFF. CDR3 DNA: TGTGCCAGCTCACCACGAGCCCTTGGACTAGCGGGGGAGAGCTCCTACAATGAGCAGTTCTTC.

On this clone itself: An end of the junction does not agree with germline; a read error may underlie this. The chain uses TRBV9 and TRBJ2-4; 8 bases align to TRBD1. The germline CDR1 and CDR2 sequences are SGDLS and YYNGEE. This CDR3 is 15 amino acids long. This chain's CDR3 is CASSSPDRGQNIQYF. The CDR3 DNA sequence: TGTGCCAGCAGCTCCCCTGACAGGGGTCAAAACATTCAGTACTTT.

This chain links TRBV10-2 with TRBJ1-1; D gene ambiguous. The CDR3 runs to 14 residues. Germline-derived CDR1 and CDR2 are WSHSY and SAAADI. Trimming cost V 6 bases and J 2 bases, with 13 bases left between them. The CDR3 DNA follows: TGCGCCAGCAGCGCCCAGCGGGCAAACACTGAAGCTTTCTTT. Translation gives CASSAQRANTEAFF.

The J gene is TRBJ2-7, the V gene TRBV12-3 or TRBV12-4; D gene ambiguous. The CDR3 has 13 residues. V lost 2 bases to trimming and J lost 7 bases, with 12 bases between them. The CDR3 loop reads CASSLSALREQYF. DNA for the CDR3: TGTGCCAGCAGTTTATCCGCCCTTCGGGAGCAGTACTTC.

This clone occurred once. The V gene is TRBV6-5, the J gene TRBJ2-3, with a tentative D call TRBD2 (5 bases). The CDR3 sequence is 12 residues long. Germline CDR1 and CDR2: MNHEY and SVGAGI. Trimming shortened V by 6 bases and J by 8 bases, and 12 bases separated the two germline ends. The CDR3 is CASRFLGSTQYF. Here the CDR3 DNA reads TGTGCCAGCAGGTTTTTGGGGAGTACGCAGTATTTT.

The V and J genes are TRBV3-1 (or the pseudogene TRBV3-2) and TRBJ2-7, with unresolved D. Trimming cost V 1 base and J 1 base, with 2 bases left between them. CDR1 is LGHDT and CDR2 is YNNKEL in the germline V gene (reference sequence). This CDR3 spans 12 amino acids. The CDR3 nucleotides are TGTGCCAGCAGCCAAGTATCCTACGAGCAGTACTTC. Amino acid sequence: CASSQVSYEQYF.

V gene TRBV6-5 combines with J gene TRBJ2-7, with 8 bases identical to TRBD1. This CDR3 comprises 15 residues. Per the germline V gene, CDR1 is MNHEY and CDR2 is SVGAGI. Trimming removed 5 bases from V and 2 bases from J; junction bases left unmatched: 8. CDR3 sequence: CASSPPDRVPYEQYF. CDR3 nucleotide sequence: TGTGCCAGCAGTCCCCCGGACAGGGTTCCCTACGAGCAGTACTTC.

The chain recombines TRBV18 with TRBJ2-5; no definite D call. CDR1 is KGHSH, CDR2 LQKENI, per germline. The V end lost 6 bases, the J end lost 2 bases, and 7 bases lay between the germline ends. CDR3 length: 12 residues. The CDR3 nucleotides read TGTGCCAGCTCCCAAATTCAAGAGACCCAGTACTTC. It yields the protein CASSQIQETQYF.

This rearrangement joins TRBV11-3 to TRBJ2-2; 11 bases are shared with TRBD1. The trim removed 1 base at V and 7 bases at J, leaving 14 bases unmatched. This CDR3 spans 19 amino acids. CDR1 is SGHNT, CDR2 YENEEA, per germline. The CDR3 bases are TGTGCCAGCAGCTTAGGAGGGGGCTCCGGACAGGGGGCGATCGGGGAGCTGTTTTTT. This translates into CASSLGGGSGQGAIGELFF.

The chain carries TRBV19 and TRBJ2-7; TRBD2 aligns across 11 bases. Germline CDR1 is LNHDA and CDR2 is SQIVND (reference sequence). V lost 3 bases, J lost 3 bases, and 1 base stayed unmatched. The CDR3 consists of 14 residues. The CDR3 is CASSISGGDYEQYF. Written as DNA, the CDR3 is TGTGCCAGTAGTATTAGCGGGGGGGACTACGAGCAGTACTTC.

The chain couples TRBV9 to TRBJ2-3; TRBD2 aligns across 13 bases. The junction had 2 bases not matched to a gene; V was cut back by 4 bases and J by 0 bases. The CDR3 loop spans 16 amino acids. Looked up from germline, CDR1 is SGDLS and CDR2 is YYNGEE. CDR3 residues: CASSSGLAGSTDTQYF. The CDR3 DNA reads TGTGCCAGCAGCTCGGGACTAGCGGGGAGCACAGATACGCAGTATTTT.

The rearrangement joins TRBV5-1 to TRBJ2-1; 10 bases are shared with TRBD1. The CDR3 extends over 15 amino acids. Germline CDR1 and CDR2: SGHRS and YFSETQ. J gave up 6 bases and V 4 bases, and 7 bases lay outside the gene matches. The CDR3 is CASSAEDRGFNEQFF. The CDR3 DNA is TGCGCCAGCAGCGCGGAGGACAGGGGGTTCAATGAGCAGTTCTTC.

On this clone itself: Its ends do not fully match the called genes, so a read error is possible. The V call is TRBV18, the J call TRBJ2-3, with 9 bases matching TRBD2. The CDR3 length is 20 residues. Per germline, CDR1 KGHSH and CDR2 LQKENI. The chain's CDR3 is CANSQTQAAGGASSTDTQYF. CDR3 DNA sequence: TGTGCCAACTCACAAACCCAAGCAGCGGGGGGCGCCAGTAGCACAGATACGCAGTATTTT.